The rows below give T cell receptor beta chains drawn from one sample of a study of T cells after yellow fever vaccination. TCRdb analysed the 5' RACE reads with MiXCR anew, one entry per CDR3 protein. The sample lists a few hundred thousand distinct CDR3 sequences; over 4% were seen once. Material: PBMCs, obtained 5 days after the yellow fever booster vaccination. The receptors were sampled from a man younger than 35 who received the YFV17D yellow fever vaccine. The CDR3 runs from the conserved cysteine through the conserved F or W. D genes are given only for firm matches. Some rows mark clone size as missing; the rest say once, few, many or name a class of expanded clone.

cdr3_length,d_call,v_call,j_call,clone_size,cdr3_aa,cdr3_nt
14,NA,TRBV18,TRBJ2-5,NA,CASSPWSEGETQYF,TGTGCCAGCTCACCATGGTCTGAGGGGGAGACCCAGTACTTC
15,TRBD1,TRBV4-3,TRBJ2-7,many,CASSREQGSIDEQYF,TGCGCCAGCAGCCGAGAACAGGGGTCGATCGACGAGCAGTACTTC
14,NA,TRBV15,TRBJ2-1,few,CATSRDWGAHEQFF,TGTGCCACCAGCAGAGATTGGGGGGCCCATGAGCAGTTCTTC
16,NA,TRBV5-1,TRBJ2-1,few,CASSLPRRGHYNEQFF,TGCGCCAGCAGCTTGCCGCGGAGGGGGCACTACAATGAGCAGTTCTTC
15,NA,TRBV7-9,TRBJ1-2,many,CASSSALEANYGYTF,TGTGCCAGCAGCTCGGCCCTGGAAGCTAACTATGGCTACACCTTC
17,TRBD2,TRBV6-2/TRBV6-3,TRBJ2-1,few,CASSNSGTSRSYNEQFF,TGTGCCAGCAGTAACTCCGGGACTAGTCGCTCCTACAATGAGCAGTTCTTC
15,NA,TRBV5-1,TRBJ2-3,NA,CASSSTGVSADTQYF,TGCGCCAGCAGCTCCACCGGGGTCTCCGCAGATACGCAGTATTTT
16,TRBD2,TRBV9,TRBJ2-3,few,CASSPRGGGPTDTQYF,TGTGCCAGCAGCCCGCGGGGCGGGGGTCCCACAGATACGCAGTATTTT
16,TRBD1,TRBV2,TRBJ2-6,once,CASSVDRAFGANVLTF,TGTGCCAGCAGTGTTGACAGGGCTTTTGGGGCCAACGTCCTGACTTTC
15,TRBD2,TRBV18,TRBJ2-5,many,CASSPLAGSQETQYF,TGTGCCAGCTCACCCTTAGCGGGGTCACAAGAGACCCAGTACTTC
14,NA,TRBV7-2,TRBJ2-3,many,CASSRNGGRDTQYF,TGTGCCAGCAGTCGGAACGGTGGGAGGGATACGCAGTATTTT
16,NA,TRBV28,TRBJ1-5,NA,CASSALEGGGNQPQHF,TGTGCCAGCAGCGCACTGGAGGGGGGCGGCAATCAGCCCCAGCATTTT
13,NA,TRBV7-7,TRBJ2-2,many,CASANRFAGELFF,TGTGCTAGTGCCAACAGGTTCGCCGGGGAGCTGTTTTTT
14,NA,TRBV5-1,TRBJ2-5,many,CASSLGTLRETQYF,TGCGCCAGCAGCTTGGGGACTTTGAGGGAGACCCAGTACTTC
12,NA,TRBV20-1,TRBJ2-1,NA,CSAPGPGDEQFF,TGCAGTGCCCCGGGACCGGGCGATGAGCAGTTCTTC
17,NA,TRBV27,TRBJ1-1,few,CASSFSPMTGLNTEAFF,TGTGCCAGCAGTTTCAGCCCAATGACAGGTTTGAACACTGAAGCTTTCTTT
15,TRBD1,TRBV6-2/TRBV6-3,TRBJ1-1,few,CASSYGGTGGTEAFF,TGTGCCAGCAGTTACGGGGGGACAGGGGGCACTGAAGCTTTCTTT
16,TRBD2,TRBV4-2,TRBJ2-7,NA,CASSQLASGSTYEQYF,TGTGCCAGCAGCCAATTGGCTAGCGGGAGTACCTACGAGCAGTACTTC
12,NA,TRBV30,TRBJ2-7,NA,CAWRSDSYEQYF,TGTGCCTGGAGGTCGGATTCCTACGAGCAGTACTTC
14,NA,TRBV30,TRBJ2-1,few,CAWSGKRSYNEQFF,TGTGCCTGGAGTGGGAAACGGTCCTACAATGAGCAGTTCTTC
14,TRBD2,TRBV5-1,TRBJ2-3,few,CASRAGLATDTQYF,TGCGCCAGCCGGGCGGGACTAGCCACAGATACGCAGTATTTT
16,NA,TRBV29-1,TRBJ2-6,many,CSVVGPEDSGANVLTF,TGCAGCGTTGTAGGGCCGGAGGACTCTGGGGCCAACGTCCTGACTTTC
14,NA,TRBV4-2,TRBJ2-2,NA,CASSHQGNTGEMFF,TGTGCCAGCAGCCACCAGGGGAACACCGGGGAGATGTTTTTT
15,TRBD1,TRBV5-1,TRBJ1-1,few,CASSKWDSFSTEAFF,TGCGCCAGCAGCAAATGGGACAGTTTCTCCACTGAAGCTTTCTTT
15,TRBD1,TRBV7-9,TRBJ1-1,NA,CASSYRDRENTEAFF,TGTGCCAGCAGCTACCGGGACAGAGAGAACACTGAAGCTTTCTTT
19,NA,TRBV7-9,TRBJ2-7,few,CASSSSPRGPEGTYNEQYF,TGTGCCAGCAGCTCCTCTCCCCGGGGCCCGGAGGGGACCTATAACGAGCAGTACTTC
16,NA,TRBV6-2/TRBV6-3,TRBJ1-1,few,CASSSWTGGGNTEAFF,TGTGCCAGCAGTTCTTGGACCGGGGGAGGAAACACTGAAGCTTTCTTT
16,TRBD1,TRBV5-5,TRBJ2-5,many,CASSLGTGTYQETQYF,TGTGCCAGCAGCTTGGGGACAGGGACTTATCAAGAGACCCAGTACTTC
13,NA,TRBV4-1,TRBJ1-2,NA,CASSRDLEGGYTF,TGCGCCAGCAGCCGGGACCTCGAGGGAGGCTACACCTTC
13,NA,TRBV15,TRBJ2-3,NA,CATSRDQADTQYF,TGTGCCACCAGCAGAGATCAGGCAGATACGCAGTATTTT
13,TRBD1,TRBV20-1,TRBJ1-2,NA,CSATTSGGDGYTF,TGCAGTGCTACTACCTCAGGGGGGGACGGCTACACCTTC
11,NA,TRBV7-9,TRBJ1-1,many,CASSLVHEAFF,TGTGCCAGCAGCTTAGTCCATGAAGCTTTCTTT